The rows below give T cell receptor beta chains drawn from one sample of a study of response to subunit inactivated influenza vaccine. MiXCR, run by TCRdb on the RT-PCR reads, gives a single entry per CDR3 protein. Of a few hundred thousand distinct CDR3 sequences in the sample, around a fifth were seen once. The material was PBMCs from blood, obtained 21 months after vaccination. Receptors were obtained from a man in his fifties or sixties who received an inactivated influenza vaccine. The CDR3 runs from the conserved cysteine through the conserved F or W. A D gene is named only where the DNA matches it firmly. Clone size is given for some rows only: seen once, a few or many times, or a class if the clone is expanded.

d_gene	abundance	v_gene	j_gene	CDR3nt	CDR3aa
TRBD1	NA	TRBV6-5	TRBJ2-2	TGTGCCAGCAGTTACACGGACAGGGCCACCGGGGAGCTGTTTTTT	CASSYTDRATGELFF
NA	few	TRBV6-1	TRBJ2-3	TGTGCCAGCGGCGCTCCAGGTGGGACAGATACGCAGTATTTT	CASGAPGGTDTQYF
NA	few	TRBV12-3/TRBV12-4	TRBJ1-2	TGTGCCAGCAGTTCGGCGAGAGCTAACTATGGCTACACCTTC	CASSSARANYGYTF
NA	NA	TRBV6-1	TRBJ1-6	TGTGCCAGCAGCCCCATCTCATCCTCCTATAATTCACCCCTCCACTTT	CASSPISSSYNSPLHF
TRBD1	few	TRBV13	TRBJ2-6	TGTGCCAGCAGGGAAACAGGGGTCGGGGCCAACGTCCTGACTTTC	CASRETGVGANVLTF
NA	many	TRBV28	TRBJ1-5	TGTGCCAGCAGTCGTCCCGGGACTTTTGGCAATCAGCCCCAGCATTTT	CASSRPGTFGNQPQHF
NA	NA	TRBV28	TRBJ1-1	TGTGCCAGCAGCGGACCCCAAAAGGGCACTGAAGCTTTCTTT	CASSGPQKGTEAFF
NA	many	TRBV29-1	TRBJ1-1	TGCAGCGTTGGAGCGAACACTGAAGCTTTCTTT	CSVGANTEAFF
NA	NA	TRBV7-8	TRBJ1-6	TGTGCCAGCAGCTTAGAGGACATCAGCTCCTATAATTCACCCCTCCACTTT	CASSLEDISSYNSPLHF
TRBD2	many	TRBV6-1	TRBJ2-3	TGTGCCAGCAGCTGGACTAGCGATAACACAGATACGCAGTATTTT	CASSWTSDNTDTQYF
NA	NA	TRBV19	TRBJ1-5	TGTGCCAGTACCACCCGTCGGGAGCAGCCCCAGCATTTT	CASTTRREQPQHF
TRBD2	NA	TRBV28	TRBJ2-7	TGTGCCAGCTCCCTGATCGGACTAGCTTTCGAGCAGTACTTC	CASSLIGLAFEQYF
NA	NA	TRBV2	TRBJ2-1	TGTGCCAGCAGTGAAATGGCGGAAGCCTACAATGAGCAGTTCTTC	CASSEMAEAYNEQFF
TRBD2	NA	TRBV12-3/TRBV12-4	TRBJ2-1	TGTGCCAGCAGCCCGACTAGCCTAGTATCCTACAATGAGCAGTTCTTC	CASSPTSLVSYNEQFF
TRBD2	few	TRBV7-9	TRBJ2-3	TGTGCCAGCAGCTCGGTAGGACTAGCGGGCACAGATACGCAGTATTTT	CASSSVGLAGTDTQYF
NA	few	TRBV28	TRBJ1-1	TGTGCCAGCAGTTCCCTTGGGAAGAGAACTGAAGCTTTCTTT	CASSSLGKRTEAFF
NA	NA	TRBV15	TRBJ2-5	TGTGCCACGGGGCTCGGGACTCAAGAGACCCAGTACTTC	CATGLGTQETQYF
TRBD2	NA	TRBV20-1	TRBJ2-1	TGCAGTGCTAGCTTACTGGGACTAGCGGGGTTCAATGAGCAGTTCTTC	CSASLLGLAGFNEQFF
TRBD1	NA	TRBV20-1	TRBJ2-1	TGCAGTGCTAGGGGCCCCGGACAGGGTAGGAATGAGCAGTTCTTC	CSARGPGQGRNEQFF